This TCR beta chain is from a study of blood T cells in healthy people across ages. This CDR3 is built from 15 residues. Germline V lookup: CDR1 DFQATT, CDR2 SNEGSKA (reference sequence). The V and J ends lost 6 bases and 0 bases respectively, with 16 bases between them. The use of a sample-barcoded 5' primer and a J-beta primer mix characterized a second PCR of roughly 7 to 11 cycles. The yield of each sample was at least 2.5 million CDR3-containing paired-end reads. MiXCR was run by TCRdb on the 5' RACE reads, yielding one entry per CDR3 protein. Of 700,000 or so distinct CDR3 sequences listed, less than 45% are singletons. This clonotype was detected only a few times.

The sequence came from a man older than 75 in good health. Sequencing was carried out using blood. The chain uses TRBV20-1 and TRBJ2-3; perhaps TRBD2 as D (7 bases). The CDR3 bases are TGCAGTGCGGATAAGGGGGGGGTTAGCACAGATACGCAGTATTTT. It yields the protein CSADKGGVSTDTQYF.